The rows below give T cell receptor beta chains drawn from one sample of a study of T cells in Graves' hyperthyroidism and ophthalmopathy. TCRdb reprocessed the multiplex PCR reads via MiXCR and lists one record per CDR3 protein. The table lists over 250,000 distinct CDR3 sequences, around 25% of them singletons. Source material: blood. These TCRs come from a man aged 35 to 55 with Graves' hyperthyroidism that later progressed to Graves' ophthalmopathy. Both conserved end residues are part of each CDR3. A D gene is named only where the DNA matches it firmly. Some rows mark clone size as missing; the rest say once, few, many or name a class of expanded clone.

.	TRBJ2-5	many	TRBV7-2	CARSYGETQYF	TGTGCCAGGAGTTACGGGGAGACCCAGTACTTC
TRBD2	TRBJ2-5	many	TRBV5-1	CASSLSGTSGQETQYF	TGCGCCAGCAGCTTGTCTGGGACTAGCGGACAAGAGACCCAGTACTTC
.	TRBJ2-3	many	TRBV12-3/TRBV12-4	CASRGLSDTQYF	TGTGCCAGCAGGGGCCTGTCGGATACGCAGTATTTT
.	TRBJ2-7	many	TRBV12-3/TRBV12-4	CASSLGAKKYF	TGTGCCAGCAGTTTAGGGGCCAAGAAGTACTTC
.	TRBJ2-6	many	TRBV30	CAWGRRAGANVLTF	TGTGCCTGGGGACGGCGGGCTGGGGCCAACGTCCTGACTTTC
.	TRBJ1-1	.	TRBV30	CAWSLQKNTEAFF	TGTGCCTGGAGCCTACAGAAGAACACTGAAGCTTTCTTT
.	TRBJ1-2	many	TRBV12-3/TRBV12-4	CASSLGGGGYGYTF	TGTGCCAGCAGTCTAGGGGGGGGCGGTTATGGCTACACCTTC
.	TRBJ2-2	many	TRBV29-1	CSVGNRPQTNTGELFF	TGCAGCGTTGGGAACAGACCTCAAACGAACACCGGGGAGCTGTTTTTT
.	TRBJ2-2	many	TRBV14	CASSQLITTHRFGELFF	TGTGCCAGCAGCCAACTGATAACGACTCACCGGTTCGGGGAGCTGTTTTTT
.	TRBJ1-2	many	TRBV13	CASSSPRRGVYGYTF	TGTGCCAGCAGCTCCCCACGGAGGGGGGTCTATGGCTACACCTTC
.	TRBJ2-5	many	TRBV6-1	CASRKTGRETQYF	TGTGCCAGCAGAAAAACAGGGCGAGAGACCCAGTACTTC
TRBD1	TRBJ2-7	.	TRBV7-2	CASSSGTGNHEQYF	TGTGCCAGCAGCTCAGGGACAGGGAACCACGAGCAGTACTTC
.	TRBJ1-1	many	TRBV5-5	CASRILSHTEAFF	TGTGCCAGCAGGATTTTATCACACACTGAAGCTTTCTTT
.	TRBJ1-5	many	TRBV19	CASSLQGFTSNQPQHF	TGTGCCAGTAGTCTACAGGGATTTACTAGCAATCAGCCCCAGCATTTT
TRBD1	TRBJ1-2	.	TRBV18	CASSFGTGTGYTF	TGTGCCAGCTCCTTTGGGACAGGGACTGGCTACACCTTC
.	TRBJ2-7	many	TRBV28	CASIPGEEHVSYEQYF	TGTGCCAGCATTCCCGGAGAGGAACATGTCTCCTACGAGCAGTACTTC
TRBD2	TRBJ2-5	many	TRBV5-1	CASRASGTQETQYF	TGCGCCAGCAGGGCTAGCGGCACTCAAGAGACCCAGTACTTC
.	TRBJ2-7	many	TRBV19	CASSWGRGVYEQYF	TGTGCCAGTAGCTGGGGCAGAGGGGTCTACGAGCAGTACTTC
.	TRBJ1-1	.	TRBV6-2/TRBV6-3	CASTGVGTNTEAFF	TGTGCCAGCACAGGAGTCGGGACGAACACTGAAGCTTTCTTT
.	TRBJ1-5	many	TRBV28	CATLRNQPQHF	TGTGCCACCTTGAGGAATCAGCCCCAGCATTTT
.	TRBJ1-1	many	TRBV11-2	CASSRTPEGEAFF	TGTGCCAGCAGCCGGACCCCGGAGGGTGAAGCTTTCTTT
.	TRBJ1-3	.	TRBV6-1	CASTTGRSGNTIYF	TGTGCCAGCACCACAGGGCGCTCTGGAAACACCATATATTTT
.	TRBJ1-3	many	TRBV12-3/TRBV12-4	CASSGGPGHTIYF	TGTGCCAGCAGTGGGGGTCCGGGGCACACCATATATTTT